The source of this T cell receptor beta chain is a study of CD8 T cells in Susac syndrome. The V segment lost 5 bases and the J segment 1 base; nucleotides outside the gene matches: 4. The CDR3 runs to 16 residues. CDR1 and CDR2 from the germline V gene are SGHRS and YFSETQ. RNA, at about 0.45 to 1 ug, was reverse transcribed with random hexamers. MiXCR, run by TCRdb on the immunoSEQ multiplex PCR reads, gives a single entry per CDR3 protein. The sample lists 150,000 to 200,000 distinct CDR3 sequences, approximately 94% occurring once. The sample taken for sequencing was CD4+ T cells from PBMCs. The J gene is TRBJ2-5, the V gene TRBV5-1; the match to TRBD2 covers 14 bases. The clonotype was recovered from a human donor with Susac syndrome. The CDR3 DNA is TGCGCCAGCAGTCCCGGGACTAGCGGGGGCCAAGAGACCCAGTACTTC. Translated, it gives CASSPGTSGGQETQYF. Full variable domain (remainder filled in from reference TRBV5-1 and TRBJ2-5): KAGVTQTPRYLIKTRGQQVTLSCSPISGHRSVSWYQQTPGQGLQFLFEYFSETQRNKGNFPGRFSGRQFSNSRSEMNVSTLELGDSALYLCASSPGTSGGQETQYFGPGTRLLVL.